The T cell receptor (beta chain) under discussion was sequenced for a study of technical replicates of blood from a handful of donors (dated by TCRdb to the late 2010s). The library was generated by the immunoSEQ multiplex PCR assay. In its TCRdb copy, this immuneACCESS table keeps in-frame sequences only and misses some clones. Where compared with another copy, unresolved V genes explain less than half of these, and the others have no known cause. The sample table shows approximately 79,000 clones, and about 92% are seen once. More than 0.3% of the sample rests with the top ten. Relative to germline, V is 4 bases shorter and J is 3 bases shorter, with 7 bases between their ends. From a lookup of the germline V gene, CDR1 and CDR2 are SGDLS and YYNGEE. The CDR3 covers 13 residues, taking in both the cysteine and the phenylalanine. The read is trimmed to its CDR3 DNA, 39 bases read in frame from base 1.

For this clone: Its antigen remains undetermined. Nothing much larger sits one base from this clone, and base qualities are not available.

This sequence originates from a human donor in good health. Sample: T cells isolated from PBMCs. The chain links TRBV9 with TRBJ2-2; the D segment cannot be called with confidence. The nucleotide sequence reads TGTGCCAGCAGCAGTAGCTACACCGGGGAGCTGTTTTTT. It translates as CASSSSYTGELFF. With the portions outside the CDR3 filled from the reference TRBV9 and TRBJ2-2 genes, the complete variable region becomes DSGVTQTPKHLITATGQRVTLRCSPRSGDLSVYWYQQSLDQGLQFLIQYYNGEERAKGNILERFSAQQFPDLHSELNLSSLELGDSALYFCASSSSYTGELFFGEGSRLTVL.